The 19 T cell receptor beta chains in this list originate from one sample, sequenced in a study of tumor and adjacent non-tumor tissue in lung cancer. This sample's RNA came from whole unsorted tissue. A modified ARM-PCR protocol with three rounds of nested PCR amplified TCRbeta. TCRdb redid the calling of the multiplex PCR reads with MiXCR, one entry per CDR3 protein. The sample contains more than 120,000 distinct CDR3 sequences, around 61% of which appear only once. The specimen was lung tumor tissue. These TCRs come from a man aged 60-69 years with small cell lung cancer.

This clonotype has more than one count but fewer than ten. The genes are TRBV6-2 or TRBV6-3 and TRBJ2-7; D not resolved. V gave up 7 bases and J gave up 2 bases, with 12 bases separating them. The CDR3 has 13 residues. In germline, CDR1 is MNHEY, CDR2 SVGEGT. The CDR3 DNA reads TGTGCCAGCAACTTCCATGTAACCTACGAGCAGTACTTC. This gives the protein CASNFHVTYEQYF.

Here the CDR3 reads CASSSMGSGRDNEQFF. DNA for the CDR3: TGTGCCAGCAGCTCCATGGGGTCAGGTCGAGACAATGAGCAGTTCTTC. The rearrangement joins TRBV6-5 to TRBJ2-1; D remains unclear. V dropped 6 bases and J dropped 5 bases, with 20 bases sitting between them. The CDR3 runs 16 residues. Germline V gene lookup returns CDR1 MNHEY and CDR2 SVGAGI.

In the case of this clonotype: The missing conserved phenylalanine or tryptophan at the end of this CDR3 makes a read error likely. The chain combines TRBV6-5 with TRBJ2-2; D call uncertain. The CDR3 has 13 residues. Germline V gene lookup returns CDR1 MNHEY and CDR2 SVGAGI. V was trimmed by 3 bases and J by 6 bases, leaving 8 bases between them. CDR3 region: CASSYMGAGELFS. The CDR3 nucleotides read TGTGCCAGCAGTTATATGGGCGCCGGGGAGCTGTTTTCT.

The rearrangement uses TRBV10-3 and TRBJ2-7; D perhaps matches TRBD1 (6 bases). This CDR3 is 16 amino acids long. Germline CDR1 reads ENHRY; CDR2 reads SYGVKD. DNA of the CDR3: TGTGCCATCAGTGAGTCCGGGATAACAGGGTGCTCCGAGAAGTACGTC. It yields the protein CAISESGITGCSEKYV.

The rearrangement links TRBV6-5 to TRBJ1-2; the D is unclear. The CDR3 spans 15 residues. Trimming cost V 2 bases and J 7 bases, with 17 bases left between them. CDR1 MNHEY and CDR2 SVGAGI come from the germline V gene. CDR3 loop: CASSYLSFQMSGYTF. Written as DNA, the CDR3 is TGTGCCAGCAGTTACCTCTCGTTCCAAATGAGTGGCTACACCTTC.

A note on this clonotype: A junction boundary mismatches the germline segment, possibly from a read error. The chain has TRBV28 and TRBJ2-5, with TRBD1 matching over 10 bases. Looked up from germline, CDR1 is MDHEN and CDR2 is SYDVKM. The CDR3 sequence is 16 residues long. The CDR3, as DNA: TGTGCCTGCAGTTTGGGGGACAGGGGTACAAGGAAGACCCAGTACTTC. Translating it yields CACSLGDRGTRKTQYF. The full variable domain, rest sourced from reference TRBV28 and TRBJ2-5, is DVKVTQSSRYLVKRTGEKVFLECVQDMDHENMFWYRQDPGLGLRLIYFSYDVKMKEKGDIPEGYSVSREKKERFSLILESASTNQTSMYLCACSLGDRGTRKTQYFGPGTRLLVL.

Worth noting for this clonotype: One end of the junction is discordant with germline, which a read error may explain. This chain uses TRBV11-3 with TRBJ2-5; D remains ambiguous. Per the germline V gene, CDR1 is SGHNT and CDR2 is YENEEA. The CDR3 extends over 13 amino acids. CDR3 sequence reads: CAISLGRSETQYF. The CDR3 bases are TGCGCCATCAGCTTAGGTCGGTCAGAGACCCAGTACTTC. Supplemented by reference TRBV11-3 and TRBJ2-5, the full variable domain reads EAGVVQSPRYKIIEKKQPVAFWCNPISGHNTLYWYLQNLGQGPELLIRYENEEAVDDSQLPKDRFSAERLKGVDSTLKIQPAELGDSAVYLCAISLGRSETQYFGPGTRLLVL.

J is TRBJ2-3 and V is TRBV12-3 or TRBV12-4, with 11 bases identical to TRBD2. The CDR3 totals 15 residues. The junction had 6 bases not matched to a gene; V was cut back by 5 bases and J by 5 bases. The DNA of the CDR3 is TGTGCCAGCAGTCCACTAGCGGGAGTCAGAGATACGCAGTATTTT. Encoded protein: CASSPLAGVRDTQYF.

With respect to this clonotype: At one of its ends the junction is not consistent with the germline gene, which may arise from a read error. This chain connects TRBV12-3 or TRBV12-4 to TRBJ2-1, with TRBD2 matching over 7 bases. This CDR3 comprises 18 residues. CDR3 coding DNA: TGTTCCAGCAGTTTAGTACTGTTGAGGACTAGTGTCTACAATGAGCAGTTCTTC. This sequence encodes CSSSLVLLRTSVYNEQFF.

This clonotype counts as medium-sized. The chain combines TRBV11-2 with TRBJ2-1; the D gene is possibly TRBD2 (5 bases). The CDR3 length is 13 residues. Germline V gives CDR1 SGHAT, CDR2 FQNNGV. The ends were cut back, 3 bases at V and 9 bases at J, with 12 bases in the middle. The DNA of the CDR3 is TGTGCCAGCAGCTTTGTTGGTAGCGCTGAGCAGTTCTTC. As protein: CASSFVGSAEQFF.

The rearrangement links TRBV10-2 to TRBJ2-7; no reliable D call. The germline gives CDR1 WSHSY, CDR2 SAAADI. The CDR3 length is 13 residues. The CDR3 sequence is CARSDGRGYEHYV. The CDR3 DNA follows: TGCGCCAGGAGTGACGGTAGAGGCTACGAGCACTACGTC.

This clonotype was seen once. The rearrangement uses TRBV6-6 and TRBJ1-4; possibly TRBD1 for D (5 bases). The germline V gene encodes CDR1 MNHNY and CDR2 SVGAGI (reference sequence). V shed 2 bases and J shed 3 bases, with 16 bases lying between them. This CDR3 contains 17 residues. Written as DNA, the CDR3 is TGTGCCAGCAGTTACCCCCTGACGGGGGGAGCTAATGAAAAACTGTTTTTT. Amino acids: CASSYPLTGGANEKLFF.

CDR3 region: CASRPKTGAMSTEAFF. The CDR3 nucleotides read TGTGCCAGCAGACCTAAAACAGGGGCCATGAGCACTGAAGCTTTCTTT. The rearrangement joins TRBV6-6 to TRBJ1-1; 7 bases map to TRBD1. The CDR3 has 16 residues. The V gene's germline CDR1 is MNHNY and CDR2 SVGAGI (reference sequence). Trimming cost V 6 bases and J 4 bases; bases outside gene matches: 14.

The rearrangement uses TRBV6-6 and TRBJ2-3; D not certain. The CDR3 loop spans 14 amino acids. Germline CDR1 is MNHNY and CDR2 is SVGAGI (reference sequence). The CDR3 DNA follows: TGTGTCAACAGTCAACACTCGACCCCAGATACGCAGTATTTT. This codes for CVNSQHSTPDTQYF.

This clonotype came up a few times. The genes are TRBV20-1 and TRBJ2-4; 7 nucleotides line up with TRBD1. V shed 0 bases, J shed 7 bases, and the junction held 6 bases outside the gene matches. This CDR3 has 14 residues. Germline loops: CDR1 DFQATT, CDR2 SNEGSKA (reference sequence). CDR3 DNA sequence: TGCAGTGCTAGAGAAGGGACAGCACGTAACATTCAGTACTTC. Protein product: CSAREGTARNIQYF.

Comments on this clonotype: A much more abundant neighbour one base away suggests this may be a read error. The DNA of the CDR3 is TGTGCCAGCAGACCCATGGGCGATCAGCCCCAGCATTTT. Translation: CASRPMGDQPQHF. The chain joins TRBV6-6 to TRBJ1-5, with D uncertain. Deletions cut 6 bases from V and 5 bases from J, with 11 bases between. CDR1 is MNHNY and CDR2 is SVGAGI in the germline V gene (reference sequence). This CDR3 region has 13 residues.

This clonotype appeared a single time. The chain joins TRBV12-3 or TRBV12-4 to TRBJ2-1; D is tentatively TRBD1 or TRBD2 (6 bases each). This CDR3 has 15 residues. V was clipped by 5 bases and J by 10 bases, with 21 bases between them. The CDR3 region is CASSPRNLLGGEQFF. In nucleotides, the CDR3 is TGTGCCAGCAGTCCTAGAAATTTGCTCGGGGGCGAGCAGTTCTTC.

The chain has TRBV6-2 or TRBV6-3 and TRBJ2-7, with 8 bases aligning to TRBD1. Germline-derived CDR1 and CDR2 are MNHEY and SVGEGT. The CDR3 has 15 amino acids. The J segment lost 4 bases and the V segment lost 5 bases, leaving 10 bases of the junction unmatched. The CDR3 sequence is CASSTKPGQVYEQYV. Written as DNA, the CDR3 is TGTGCCAGCAGTACTAAACCGGGACAGGTGTACGAGCAGTACGTC.

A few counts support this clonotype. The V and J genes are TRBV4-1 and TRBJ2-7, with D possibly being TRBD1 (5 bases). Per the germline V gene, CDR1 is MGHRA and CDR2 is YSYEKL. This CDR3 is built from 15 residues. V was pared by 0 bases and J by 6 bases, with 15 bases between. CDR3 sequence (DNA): TGCGCCAGCAGCCAAGATTTACAAGGGGTCGGCGAGCAGTACTTC. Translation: CASSQDLQGVGEQYF.